This T cell receptor (beta chain) was retrieved from a study of shared clonotypes between healthy human individuals. Findings and caveats of the study: Estimated clonotype richness was generally higher in naive than memory subsets. Among donors, clonotype sharing was expected to be affected by sequencing depth.

Assay used: immunoSEQ multiplex PCR; TCRdb lists only in-frame clones, some missing. Altogether nearly 2 million clones are present, about 95% being singletons, with the ten largest covering around 1.2%. As defined, naive CD8 cells were CD45RO-negative and positively selected for CCR7, with terminally differentiated effector memory CD45RA+ cells excluded. Worth noting for this clone: Its matching antigen is unknown.

Sequenced input: naive CD8+ T cells sorted from blood. This sequence was found in a man aged 18 to 30 in good health.

The chain's CDR3 is CASSQEGLLLNEKLFF. CDR3 nucleotides: TGCGCCAGCAGCCAAGAGGGACTTCTCCTAAATGAAAAACTGTTTTTT. The rearrangement joins TRBV4-3 to TRBJ1-4; D possibly corresponds to TRBD1 (5 bases). The CDR3 runs to 16 residues. Trimming left V 0 bases short and J 5 bases short, with 13 bases between. Germline CDR1 is LGHNA and CDR2 is YSLEER.